Listed here are 28 T cell receptor beta chains from one sample, sequenced in a study of breast tumors, draining lymph nodes, adjacent tissues. TCRdb called the multiplex PCR reads again in MiXCR, with one record for every CDR3 protein. The repertoire holds about 21,000 distinct CDR3 sequences, with around 40% as singletons. Sample: breast tumor tissue. The source of these receptors is a female donor with breast cancer. Some clones in this sample may be carry-over from other donors' samples.

This clonotype was seen many times. The gene calls are TRBV5-6 and TRBJ1-3; possibly TRBD1 for D (5 bases). Germline V gives CDR1 SGHDT, CDR2 YYEEEE. Trimming shortened V by 2 bases and J by 0 bases, and 12 bases separated the two germline ends. The CDR3 has 16 residues. The CDR3 protein is CASSFSGTFSGNTIYF. The CDR3 DNA follows: TGTGCCAGCAGCTTTTCCGGGACGTTCTCTGGAAACACCATATATTTT. Full variable domain (remainder filled in from reference TRBV5-6 and TRBJ1-3): DAGVTQSPTHLIKTRGQQVTLRCSPKSGHDTVSWYQQALGQGPQFIFQYYEEEERQRGNFPDRFSGHQFPNYSSELNVNALLLGDSALYLCASSFSGTFSGNTIYFGEGSWLTVV.

There are many counts of this clonotype. The V gene is TRBV24-1, the J gene TRBJ1-3; D remains unclear. Trimming left V 4 bases short and J 9 bases short, with 12 bases between. The CDR3 is 13 residues long. CDR1 and CDR2 (germline): KGHDR, SFDVKD. CDR3 DNA: TGTGCCACCAGTGACAGGACCGGTTCCACCATATATTTT. Translation gives CATSDRTGSTIYF.

This clonotype was detected ten times or more. V gene TRBV7-6 combines with J gene TRBJ2-3; TRBD2 matches 10 bases. The CDR3 has 18 amino acids. The V gene end was trimmed by 1 base and the J gene end by 0 bases; junction bases not matched to a gene: 7. CDR1 and CDR2 from the germline V gene are SGHVS and FNYEAQ. CDR3 loop: CASSLVPLAGASTDTQYF. CDR3 sequence (DNA): TGTGCCAGCAGCTTAGTGCCCCTAGCGGGGGCTAGCACAGATACGCAGTATTTT.

The table lists this clonotype with many counts. V usage is TRBV11-2 and J usage is TRBJ2-3; D gene uncertain. The CDR3 totals 13 residues. Trimming removed 1 base from V and 6 bases from J, with 8 bases in between. Germline V gene lookup returns CDR1 SGHAT and CDR2 FQNNGV. As DNA, the CDR3 is TGTGCCAGCAGCTTAGGGCCCCCGGATACGCAGTATTTT. Translated: CASSLGPPDTQYF.

In its sample, this clonotype was seen many times. This chain connects TRBV30 to TRBJ2-3, with D possibly matching TRBD2 (6 bases). In germline, CDR1 is GTSNPN, CDR2 SVGIG (reference sequence). The CDR3 loop spans 15 amino acids. Trimming stripped 0 bases from V and 2 bases from J, with 12 bases between. The CDR3 region has the DNA TGTGCCTGGAGTGTTAATAGCGGACCCACAGATACGCAGTATTTT. Translation gives CAWSVNSGPTDTQYF.

A word on this clonotype: A much larger clone differs by one base, so this may be a read error. The chain combines TRBV20-1 with TRBJ2-1; no clear D. The CDR3 has 13 amino acids. CDR1 and CDR2 from the germline V gene are DFQATT and SNEGSKA (reference sequence). The ends were cut back, 3 bases at V and 12 bases at J, with 18 bases in the middle. The CDR3 sequence: CSASKIKYGAQFF. The CDR3 nucleotides are TGCAGTGCTAGTAAGATCAAGTACGGTGCGCAGTTCTTC.

In regard to this clonotype: Germline is not matched at one junction end, which may reflect a read error. The chain uses TRBV5-1 and TRBJ2-7; perhaps TRBD1 as D (5 bases). Looked up from germline, CDR1 is SGHRS and CDR2 is YFSETQ. The CDR3 is made up of 15 amino acids. CDR3 amino acids: CASRAGIHLPYKQNF. CDR3 DNA: TGCGCAAGCAGGGCAGGGATCCACTTACCCTACAAGCAGAACTTC.

This chain uses TRBV6-1 with TRBJ2-5; no definite D call. Trimming removed 0 bases at V and 6 bases at J, with 17 bases between. Germline V gene lookup returns CDR1 MNHNS and CDR2 SASEGT. The CDR3 has 16 amino acids. The CDR3 protein is CASSEASPQQRKTQYF. Here the CDR3 DNA reads TGTGCCAGCAGTGAAGCCAGTCCCCAGCAAAGAAAGACCCAGTACTTC.

The chain recombines TRBV6-1 with TRBJ2-3; a possible D gene is TRBD2 (5 bases). This CDR3 has 13 amino acids. Per germline, CDR1 MNHNS and CDR2 SASEGT. The germline V and J ends were trimmed by 5 bases and 8 bases, with 14 bases remaining between them. CDR3 loop: CASSYPSGLTQYF. The DNA of the CDR3 is TGTGCCAGCAGTTACCCAAGCGGCCTTACGCAGTATTTT.

V and J are TRBV4-1 and TRBJ1-4, with 8 bases matching TRBD1. The CDR3 has 13 residues. J gave up 8 bases and V 8 bases, and 7 bases lay outside the gene matches. CDR1 is MGHRA and CDR2 is YSYEKL in the germline V gene. CDR3 nucleotides: TGCGCCAGCTTAGCGGACAGGGACGAAAAACTGTTTTTT. It is translated as CASLADRDEKLFF.

The rearrangement joins TRBV18 to TRBJ1-2; no clear D gene. The CDR3 loop spans 14 amino acids. Trimming pared 6 bases from V and 8 bases from J, leaving 19 bases between. The V gene's germline CDR1 is KGHSH and CDR2 LQKENI. The CDR3: CASSLLSSSSGYTF. The CDR3 region has the DNA TGTGCCAGCTCGCTATTGTCGAGTTCTTCAGGCTACACCTTC.

The chain carries TRBV10-3 and TRBJ1-5, with D unresolved. Trimming took 3 bases from V and 2 from J, leaving 8 bases between them. The CDR3 runs 14 residues. Germline CDR1 and CDR2: ENHRY and SYGVKD. The CDR3 is CAISEGFGNQPQHF. The CDR3 DNA is TGTGCCATCAGTGAAGGGTTCGGCAATCAGCCCCAGCATTTT.

This clonotype has at least ten counts. V and J are TRBV5-1 and TRBJ2-1, with TRBD2 matching over 9 bases. Germline CDR1 SGHRS, CDR2 YFSETQ. The CDR3 covers 14 residues. J gave up 4 bases and V 3 bases, and 2 bases lay outside the gene matches. CDR3: CASSSGLAYNEQFF. CDR3 bases: TGCGCCAGCAGCTCGGGACTAGCTTACAATGAGCAGTTCTTC.

This clonotype has just one count. The J gene is TRBJ2-5, the V gene TRBV7-3; TRBD2 agrees at 12 bases. The V gene's germline CDR1 is SGHTA and CDR2 FQGTGA. V shed 5 bases, J shed 5 bases, and the junction held 9 bases outside the gene matches. CDR3 size: 16 residues. The CDR3 spells CASSSLAGGPRETQYF. The CDR3 DNA reads TGTGCCAGCAGCAGTCTAGCGGGGGGGCCGAGGGAGACCCAGTACTTC.

The chain is built from TRBV7-9 and TRBJ1-3; D is unclear. Germline-derived CDR1 and CDR2 are SEHNR and FQNEAQ (reference sequence). V shed 5 bases and J shed 5 bases, with 7 bases lying between them. CDR3 length equals 12 residues. For the CDR3, the DNA is TGTGCCAGCAGCCCAGGCAGAAACACCATATATTTT. Translation: CASSPGRNTIYF.

This clonotype was counted between two and nine times. This chain connects TRBV9 to TRBJ2-7, with TRBD1 as a possible D gene (6 bases). This CDR3 contains 15 residues. Germline V gene sequence: CDR1 SGDLS, CDR2 YYNGEE. Trimming pared 0 bases from V and 3 bases from J, leaving 13 bases between. The chain's CDR3 is CASSVGVDSRYEQYF. The DNA for the CDR3 is TGTGCCAGCAGCGTAGGAGTGGACAGCCGCTACGAGCAGTACTTC.

This clonotype was recorded many times. The chain carries TRBV9 and TRBJ1-2; perhaps TRBD1 as D (5 bases). The CDR3 loop spans 16 amino acids. Germline CDR1 and CDR2: SGDLS and YYNGEE. V was clipped by 0 bases and J by 4 bases, with 16 bases between them. This CDR3 reads CASSVDGGVGAYGYTF. The CDR3 DNA reads TGTGCCAGCAGCGTAGATGGAGGGGTAGGAGCCTATGGCTACACCTTC.

This clonotype was counted ten times or more. A much more abundant neighbour one base away suggests this may be a read error. The genes are TRBV20-1 and TRBJ2-7; 7 positions agree with TRBD2. V lost 2 bases, J lost 6 bases, and 10 bases stayed unmatched. The germline CDR1 and CDR2 sequences are DFQATT and SNEGSKA (reference sequence). This CDR3 spans 14 amino acids. The CDR3 region has the DNA TGCAGTGCTAGATTGGCGGGAGTGTTTTCCGAGCAGTACTTC. Protein product: CSARLAGVFSEQYF.

The CDR3 nucleotides are TGTGCCAGTAGTATAGGCGGCCGGCCCCAGCATTTT. Amino acids: CASSIGGRPQHF. This chain connects TRBV19 to TRBJ1-5, with unresolved D. Trimming cost V 1 base and J 9 bases, with 7 bases left between them. The CDR3 spans 12 residues. Germline assignment: CDR1 LNHDA and CDR2 SQIVND (reference sequence).

This clonotype was recorded at least ten times. V usage is TRBV7-9 and J usage is TRBJ1-5, with D possibly TRBD1 on 5 matching bases. CDR1 is SEHNR and CDR2 is FQNEAQ in the germline V gene (reference sequence). The CDR3 totals 13 residues. V lost 4 bases and J lost 6, with 10 bases in between. CDR3 region: CASSSRRGQPQHF. The CDR3 bases are TGTGCCAGCAGCTCCCGTAGGGGTCAGCCCCAGCATTTT.

The chain couples TRBV5-1 to TRBJ2-3; the D gene could be TRBD1 or TRBD2 (5 bases each). Trimming shortened V by 4 bases and J by 5 bases, and 17 bases separated the two germline ends. Germline CDR1 and CDR2: SGHRS and YFSETQ. The CDR3 has 15 residues. The CDR3 loop is CASSEGRGQGDTQYF. Written as DNA, the CDR3 is TGCGCCAGCAGCGAAGGACGAGGGCAGGGAGATACGCAGTATTTT.

This sequence joins TRBV12-3 or TRBV12-4 and TRBJ2-1; the match to TRBD2 covers 10 bases. CDR3 length: 16 residues. V lost 4 bases, J lost 2 bases, and 5 bases stayed unmatched. The CDR3 bases are TGTGCCAGCAGTTCTTTTAGCGGGGGGACCTACAATGAGCAGTTCTTC. It yields the protein CASSSFSGGTYNEQFF.

As to this clonotype: This may stem from a read error, because a much larger clone lies one nucleotide away. The chain carries TRBV14 and TRBJ2-1; TRBD2 matches at 9 bases. This CDR3 has 16 amino acids. Germline V lookup: CDR1 SGHDN, CDR2 FVKESK. The CDR3: CASSQVGTSSLNAQFF. The CDR3 nucleotides are TGTGCCAGCAGCCAAGTTGGGACTAGCTCTCTCAATGCGCAGTTCTTC.

The chain has TRBV5-1 and TRBJ2-6; D is uncertain. Germline assignment: CDR1 SGHRS and CDR2 YFSETQ. The length of the CDR3 is 18 residues. V gave up 5 bases and J gave up 0 bases, with 18 bases separating them. The CDR3 DNA sequence: TGCGCCAGCAGATTAGAACCTTACTACTACTCTGGGGCCAACGTCCTGACTTTC. This translates into CASRLEPYYYSGANVLTF.

This clonotype was counted at least ten times. This chain connects TRBV7-2 to TRBJ2-1; D perhaps matches TRBD2 (5 bases). CDR1 and CDR2 (germline): SGHTA, FQGNSA. V lost 5 bases to trimming and J lost 9 bases, with 14 bases between them. This CDR3 comprises 13 residues. The CDR3 sequence: CASSGPGVGEQFF. CDR3 sequence (DNA): TGTGCCAGCAGCGGTCCCGGGGTGGGTGAGCAGTTCTTC.

This clonotype appeared many times. V and J are TRBV20-1 and TRBJ1-5, with D maybe TRBD1 (5 bases). Trimming stripped 6 bases from V and 5 bases from J, with 14 bases between. Germline V lookup: CDR1 DFQATT, CDR2 SNEGSKA (reference sequence). The CDR3 length is 13 residues. The CDR3 sequence is CSARGGGYQPQHF. The CDR3 nucleotides are TGCAGTGCGCGGGGTGGGGGGTATCAGCCCCAGCATTTT.

There are many counts of this clonotype. The chain couples TRBV29-1 to TRBJ2-7; 8 bases are shared with TRBD2. Trimming removed 3 bases from V and 5 bases from J; junction bases left unmatched: 9. The CDR3 runs to 14 residues. Germline values: CDR1 SQVTM, CDR2 ANQGSEA. CDR3 sequence reads: CSVESERESDEQYF. CDR3 in DNA: TGCAGCGTTGAGTCTGAGCGGGAGTCAGACGAGCAGTACTTC.

The J gene is TRBJ2-7, the V gene TRBV11-3; 7 nucleotides line up with TRBD2. The germline CDR1 and CDR2 sequences are SGHNT and YENEEA. Losses at the gene ends were 0 bases for V and 7 bases for J; bases not matched to a gene: 15. The CDR3 is 17 amino acids. The CDR3 loop reads CASSLEATARGSEEQYF. CDR3 DNA sequence: TGTGCCAGCAGCTTAGAGGCAACCGCGCGGGGGAGCGAGGAGCAGTACTTC. Based on the CDR3 plus reference TRBV11-3 and TRBJ2-7, the full variable domain is EAGVVQSPRYKIIEKKQPVAFWCNPISGHNTLYWYLQNLGQGPELLIRYENEEAVDDSQLPKDRFSAERLKGVDSTLKIQPAELGDSAVYLCASSLEATARGSEEQYFGPGTRLTVT.